The 17 T cell receptor beta chains given below trace back to one sample, sequenced in a study of T cell responses to AZD1222 COVID-19 vaccine. Here immunoSEQ multiplex PCR was the method, and the copy in TCRdb shows in-frame clones only, minus some. Of roughly 180,000 clones in the sample, around nine tenths were seen once. The specimen was peripheral blood, collected 28 days after the second AZD1222 dose. The receptors were sampled from an adult who received the AZD1222 COVID-19 vaccine.

This chain uses TRBV2 with TRBJ1-1; D not certain. V lost 6 bases, J lost 2 bases, and 10 bases lay in between. CDR3 length: 13 residues. Germline CDR1 and CDR2: SNHLY and FYNNEI. The CDR3 DNA reads TGTGCCAGCAGGGGGAACTCCAACACTGAAGCTTTCTTT. Translation gives CASRGNSNTEAFF.

The J gene is TRBJ1-6, the V gene TRBV7-6; D possibly corresponds to TRBD1 (5 bases). The CDR3 is 15 residues long. The germline CDR1 and CDR2 sequences are SGHVS and FNYEAQ. V gave up 5 bases and J gave up 3 bases, with 11 bases separating them. CDR3 DNA: TGTGCCAGCAGCAAAGAGCAGGGCTATAATTCACCCCTCCACTTT. Protein product: CASSKEQGYNSPLHF.

V and J are TRBV7-9 and TRBJ2-2; 8 bases agree with TRBD1. The germline CDR1 and CDR2 sequences are SEHNR and FQNEAQ (reference sequence). Trimming took 1 base from V and 6 from J; bases not matched to a gene: 4. The CDR3 is 15 residues long. CDR3 amino acids: CASSLGQGYPGELFF. The CDR3, as DNA: TGTGCCAGCAGCTTAGGACAGGGGTATCCCGGGGAGCTGTTTTTT.

The chain joins TRBV6-5 to TRBJ1-1; weak D call: TRBD1 (6 bases). CDR1 is MNHEY, CDR2 SVGAGI, per germline. V was trimmed by 3 bases and J by 4 bases, leaving 12 bases between them. This CDR3 comprises 14 residues. The CDR3 DNA reads TGTGCCAGCAGTTATATGTCCAGGGGCACTGAAGCTTTCTTT. Its translation: CASSYMSRGTEAFF.

The rearrangement links TRBV6-5 to TRBJ1-5; perhaps TRBD1 as D (6 bases). Trimming shortened V by 2 bases and J by 5 bases, and 10 bases separated the two germline ends. The CDR3 sequence is 14 residues long. Looked up from germline, CDR1 is MNHEY and CDR2 is SVGAGI. The CDR3 sequence is CASSYTPGDQPQHF. Here the CDR3 DNA reads TGTGCCAGCAGTTACACGCCAGGGGATCAGCCCCAGCATTTT.

The chain uses TRBV27 and TRBJ2-6; no clear D. CDR3 size: 16 residues. V was clipped by 6 bases and J by 1 base, with 13 bases between them. Germline loops: CDR1 MNHEY, CDR2 SMNVEV (reference sequence). CDR3 in DNA: TGTGCCAGCAGCCTTGGGTCTTTATCTGGGGCCAACGTCCTGACTTTC. Its translation is CASSLGSLSGANVLTF.

This chain connects TRBV6-5 to TRBJ2-7; TRBD2 might be the D (6 bases). The CDR3 consists of 15 residues. Germline-derived CDR1 and CDR2 are MNHEY and SVGAGI. V was shortened by 0 bases and J by 7 bases, with 16 bases between the two germline ends. The CDR3 here is CASSYSSGASREQYF. CDR3 DNA sequence: TGTGCCAGCAGTTACTCATCGGGAGCCAGTCGGGAGCAGTACTTC.

The chain links TRBV10-1 to TRBJ1-5; 7 nucleotides agree with TRBD1. The CDR3 runs to 16 residues. The trim removed 4 bases at V and 5 bases at J, leaving 11 bases unmatched. The germline V gene has CDR1 WNHNN and CDR2 SYGVQD (reference sequence). The chain's CDR3 is CASSVTGTEAHQPQHF. The CDR3 DNA follows: TGCGCCAGCAGTGTTACCGGGACAGAAGCCCATCAGCCCCAGCATTTT.

The chain couples TRBV3-1 (or the pseudogene TRBV3-2) to TRBJ2-3, with D hard to call. The CDR3 is 13 amino acids. V was trimmed by 1 base and J by 4 bases, leaving 6 bases between them. Per germline, CDR1 LGHDT and CDR2 YNNKEL (reference sequence). The CDR3 spells CASSQVGADTQYF. As DNA, the CDR3 is TGTGCCAGCAGCCAAGTTGGGGCAGATACGCAGTATTTT.

The CDR3 coding sequence is TGCGCCAGCAGCTCGGGACAGGGGGCCCCCACAGATACGCAGTATTTT. Translating gives CASSSGQGAPTDTQYF. V and J are TRBV5-1 and TRBJ2-3; 12 bases align to TRBD1. Trimming cost V 3 bases and J 2 bases; bases outside gene matches: 4. This CDR3 is 16 amino acids long. CDR1 is SGHRS and CDR2 is YFSETQ in the germline V gene.

V is TRBV5-1 and J is TRBJ1-3; D is possibly TRBD1 (6 bases). This CDR3 spans 15 amino acids. Trimming left V 4 bases short and J 4 bases short, with 15 bases between. From germline, CDR1 is SGHRS and CDR2 YFSETQ. In DNA, the CDR3 is TGCGCCAGCAGCCCACCAGGGGACGCAGGAAACACCATATATTTT. Translating it yields CASSPPGDAGNTIYF.

The chain recombines TRBV6-6 with TRBJ1-6, with D maybe TRBD1 (6 bases). Germline V gives CDR1 MNHNY, CDR2 SVGAGI (reference sequence). This CDR3 comprises 15 residues. V lost 6 bases and J 7 bases, leaving 16 bases between the germline ends. The CDR3 DNA is TGTGCCAGCAGCGCACCCCAGGGGCGCAATTCACCCCTCCACTTT. This gives the protein CASSAPQGRNSPLHF.

This chain connects TRBV5-6 to TRBJ1-6; D is perhaps TRBD1 (5 bases). Germline CDR1 SGHDT, CDR2 YYEEEE. V was trimmed by 4 bases and J by 8 bases, leaving 13 bases between them. CDR3 size: 14 residues. The CDR3 protein is CASSPGTADSPLHF. CDR3 nucleotide sequence: TGTGCCAGCAGCCCCGGGACGGCGGATTCACCCCTCCACTTT. Full variable domain (outside the CDR3, taken from reference TRBV5-6 and TRBJ1-6): DAGVTQSPTHLIKTRGQQVTLRCSPKSGHDTVSWYQQALGQGPQFIFQYYEEEERQRGNFPDRFSGHQFPNYSSELNVNALLLGDSALYLCASSPGTADSPLHFGNGTRLTVT.

This chain uses TRBV4-1 with TRBJ2-7; tentative D call: TRBD1 (5 bases). Germline loops: CDR1 MGHRA, CDR2 YSYEKL. The V gene lost 0 bases and the J gene lost 5 bases, with 17 bases spanning the gap. CDR3 size: 16 residues. CDR3 coding DNA: TGCGCCAGCAGCCAAGATCCTTCGGGCAGGGCCCACGAGCAGTACTTC. Encoded protein: CASSQDPSGRAHEQYF.

The V gene is TRBV28, the J gene TRBJ1-2; TRBD1 matches 7 bases. CDR1 is MDHEN, CDR2 SYDVKM, per germline. V gave up 5 bases and J gave up 11 bases; unmatched junction bases: 8. The CDR3 length is 12 residues. This chain's CDR3 is CASSLRDSRYTF. DNA of the CDR3: TGTGCCAGCAGTCTCCGGGACAGCCGATACACCTTC.

This chain uses TRBV3-1 (or the pseudogene TRBV3-2) with TRBJ1-1; D not resolved. Trimming removed 2 bases from V and 2 bases from J, with 0 bases in between. In germline, CDR1 is LGHDT, CDR2 YNNKEL (reference sequence). This CDR3 has 11 residues. The CDR3 nucleotides are TGTGCCAGCAGCCAAAACACTGAAGCTTTCTTT. As protein: CASSQNTEAFF.

The chain is built from TRBV6-5 and TRBJ2-7, with a possible D match to TRBD2 (7 bases). Germline V CDR1 and CDR2: MNHEY, SVGAGI. CDR3 length equals 13 residues. V was clipped by 8 bases and J by 4 bases, with 15 bases between them. The CDR3 DNA is TGTGCCAGCGGCCGGGGGGCTCGATACGAGCAGTACTTC. It codes for CASGRGARYEQYF.